This T cell receptor beta chain was retrieved from a study of T-cell reconstitution after alpha-beta-depleted transplantation in children (dated by TCRdb to the mid-2010s). Looking at the study overall: The study quantitatively tracked T-cell immune reconstitution after TCRalphabeta/CD19-depleted allogeneic hematopoietic cell transplantation in children using TCR repertoire profiling.

The method behind the library was PCR. For sequencing, an Illumina HiSeq 2500 was employed. TCR libraries were prepared with molecular barcoding, using unique molecular identifiers to normalize TCRbeta repertoire quantification. Clones were called with MiXCR by TCRdb after fastp trimmed the public reads at Q25, and only in-frame beta chains were retained. One record per CDR3 amino acid sequence lists the most common genes and DNA. For this sample there are about 200,000 distinct CDR3 sequences; about 14% appear just once. 13% of the sample is held by the ten biggest clonotypes. This clonotype occurred many times. Its binding antigen is unknown. Qualities for individual bases were not recorded, and no much larger clone is one base off. Material: PBMCs from the stem cell graft donor, obtained from the stem cell graft. This sequence originates from a human donor who donated a stem cell graft to a child with acute lymphoblastic leukemia.

The sequenced DNA: TGTGCCAGCAGGGCGGGGAGCCAAGAGACCCAGTACTTC. Translated, this gives CASRAGSQETQYF. The V and J genes are TRBV7-9 and TRBJ2-5, with TRBD2 tentatively as D gene (6 bases match). V is shortened by 6 bases, J by 1 base, and the region joining them spans 9 bases. According to the germline V gene (reference sequence), CDR1 reads SEHNR and CDR2 reads FQNEAQ. Its CDR3 holds 13 amino acids, cysteine through phenylalanine. Only the CDR3 DNA is retained, 39 bases long and in frame from the first base.